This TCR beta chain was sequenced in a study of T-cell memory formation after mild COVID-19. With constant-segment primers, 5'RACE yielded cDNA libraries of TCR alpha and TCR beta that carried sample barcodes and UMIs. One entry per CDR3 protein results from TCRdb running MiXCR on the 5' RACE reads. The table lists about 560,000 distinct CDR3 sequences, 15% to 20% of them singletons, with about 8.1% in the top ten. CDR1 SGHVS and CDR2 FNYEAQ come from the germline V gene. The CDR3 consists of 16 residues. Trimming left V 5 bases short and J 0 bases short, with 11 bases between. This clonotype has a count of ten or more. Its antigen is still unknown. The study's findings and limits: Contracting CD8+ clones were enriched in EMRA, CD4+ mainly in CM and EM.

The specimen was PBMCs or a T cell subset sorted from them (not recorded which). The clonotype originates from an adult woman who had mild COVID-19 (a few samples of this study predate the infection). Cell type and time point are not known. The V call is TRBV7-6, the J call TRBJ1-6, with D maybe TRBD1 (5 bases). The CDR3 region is CASSPGGSSYNSPLHF. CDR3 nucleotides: TGTGCCAGCAGCCCGGGGGGGAGCTCCTATAATTCACCCCTCCACTTT. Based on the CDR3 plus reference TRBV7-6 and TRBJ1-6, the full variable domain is GAGVSQSPRYKVTKRGQDVALRCDPISGHVSLYWYRQALGQGPEFLTYFNYEAQQDKSGLPNDRFSAERPEGSISTLTIQRTEQRDSAMYRCASSPGGSSYNSPLHFGNGTRLTVT.